What follows describes a single T cell receptor (beta chain). V was pared by 4 bases and J by 1 base, with 11 bases between. The CDR3 extends over 14 amino acids. Germline V lookup: CDR1 LNHDA, CDR2 SQIVND (reference sequence). The data were taken from a study of shared clonotypes between healthy human individuals. Data came from immunoSEQ multiplex PCR; TCRdb stores just in-frame clones and leaves some out. The sample includes 1 million to 1.3 million clones, 75% to 85% seen only once; the top ten take 0.5% to 0.65%. The sample consisted of memory CD4+ T cells from PBMCs. Noted subset: CD45RA-negative fraction. The chain has TRBV19 and TRBJ2-7; TRBD1 or TRBD2 may be the D gene (5 bases each). The TCR sequence derives from a man aged 18 to 29 in good health. Some clones in this sample may be carry-over from other donors' samples. The CDR3 loop is CASSTRGPSYEQYF. In DNA form, the CDR3 reads TGTGCCAGTAGTACCCGGGGACCATCCTACGAGCAGTACTTC.